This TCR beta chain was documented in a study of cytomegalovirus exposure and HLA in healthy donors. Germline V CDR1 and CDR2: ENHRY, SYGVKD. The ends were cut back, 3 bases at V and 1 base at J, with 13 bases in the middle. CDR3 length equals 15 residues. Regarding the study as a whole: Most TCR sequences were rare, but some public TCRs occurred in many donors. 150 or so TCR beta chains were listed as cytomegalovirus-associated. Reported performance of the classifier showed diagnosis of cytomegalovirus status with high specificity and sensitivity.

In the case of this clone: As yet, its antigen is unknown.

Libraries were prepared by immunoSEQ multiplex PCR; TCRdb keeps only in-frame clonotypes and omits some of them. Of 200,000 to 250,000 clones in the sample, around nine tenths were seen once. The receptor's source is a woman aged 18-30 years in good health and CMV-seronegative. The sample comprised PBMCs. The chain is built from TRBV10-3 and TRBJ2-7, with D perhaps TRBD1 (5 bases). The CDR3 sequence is CAISDGDSGSYEQYF. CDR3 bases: TGTGCCATCAGTGATGGAGACAGTGGGTCCTACGAGCAGTACTTC.